The 31 T cell receptor beta chains presented below share a single source sample, sequenced in a study of T cell repertoires in cytomegalovirus infection. These receptors lack a known antigen. TCRdb reprocessed the reads via MiXCR and lists one record per CDR3 protein. In the table there are some 46,000 distinct CDR3 sequences, approximately 19% of which are singletons. The sample here was CD8+ T cells from cultured PBMCs, taken from culture after CMV antigen stimulation. These receptors were collected from a human donor in good health (CMV status not recorded). Some clones in this sample may be carry-over from other donors' samples.

The chain links TRBV11-3 to TRBJ1-4, with D perhaps matching TRBD1 (6 bases). Trimming cost V 5 bases and J 8 bases, with 18 bases left between them. This CDR3 comprises 15 residues. Germline V gene sequence: CDR1 SGHNT, CDR2 YENEEA. CDR3 residues: CASSPRTALGEKLFF. The CDR3, as DNA: TGTGCCAGCAGCCCGAGGACAGCGTTGGGGGAAAAACTGTTTTTT.

The J gene is TRBJ2-1, the V gene TRBV14, with 11 bases aligning to TRBD2. The CDR3 consists of 16 residues. Germline CDR1 and CDR2: SGHDN and FVKESK. After removal of 4 bases from V and 4 bases from J, the junction contained 6 bases not matched to a gene. CDR3 DNA sequence: TGTGCCAGCAGCCGAGGACTAGCGGGTCCATACAATGAGCAGTTCTTC. Residues: CASSRGLAGPYNEQFF.

As to this clonotype: A much larger clonotype is one base distant, so this may be a read error. The genes are TRBV28 and TRBJ1-6; D is ambiguous. CDR1 is MDHEN and CDR2 is SYDVKM in the germline V gene. The CDR3 is 12 residues long. The chain's CDR3 is CASRNYNSSLHF. CDR3 nucleotides: TGTGCCAGCAGGAACTATAATTCATCCCTCCACTTT.

The gene calls are TRBV4-2 and TRBJ2-3, with TRBD2 identical over 10 bases. Per the germline V gene, CDR1 is LGHNA and CDR2 is YNFKEQ. V lost 0 bases and J lost 4; bases outside the gene matches: 4. The CDR3 runs 16 residues. This CDR3 is CASSQEAGGNPDTQYF. CDR3 nucleotides: TGTGCCAGCAGCCAAGAAGCGGGGGGGAACCCAGATACGCAGTATTTT.

A few counts support this clonotype. V is TRBV5-6 and J is TRBJ2-1; no clear D gene. Trimming shortened V by 0 bases and J by 7 bases, and 5 bases separated the two germline ends. This CDR3 comprises 12 residues. CDR1 is SGHDT and CDR2 is YYEEEE in the germline V gene. The CDR3 is CASSLAENEQFF. The CDR3 coding sequence is TGTGCCAGCAGCTTGGCCGAGAATGAGCAGTTCTTC.

There are a few counts of this clonotype. The rearrangement joins TRBV7-9 to TRBJ2-7; TRBD2 matches 7 bases. The CDR3 runs 13 residues. Germline CDR1 is SEHNR and CDR2 is FQNEAQ (reference sequence). V lost 8 bases to trimming and J lost 3 bases; unmatched junction nucleotides: 7. CDR3 residues: CASGGGLIYEQYF. In DNA, the CDR3 is TGTGCCAGCGGGGGGGGACTAATCTACGAGCAGTACTTC.

The chain has TRBV4-1 and TRBJ2-7, with 8 bases aligning to TRBD1. From germline, CDR1 is MGHRA and CDR2 YSYEKL. Unmatched junction bases numbered 7, after V lost 3 bases and J lost 3 bases. The CDR3 is 15 residues long. The CDR3 spells CASSHGQGKHYEQYF. The CDR3 region has the DNA TGCGCCAGCAGCCACGGACAGGGAAAGCACTACGAGCAGTACTTC.

This clonotype was found a few times. The chain combines TRBV6-5 with TRBJ2-3; tentative D call: TRBD2 (5 bases). This CDR3 has 14 residues. Trimming removed 0 bases from V and 3 bases from J, with 7 bases in between. Germline V lookup: CDR1 MNHEY, CDR2 SVGAGI. This CDR3 is CASSYSAGTDTQYF. Here the CDR3 DNA reads TGTGCCAGCAGTTACTCCGCGGGTACAGATACGCAGTATTTT.

The rearrangement joins TRBV5-1 to TRBJ2-7; D remains ambiguous. Trimming took 0 bases from V and 1 from J, leaving 17 bases between them. The germline V gene encodes CDR1 SGHRS and CDR2 YFSETQ. The CDR3 consists of 17 residues. In nucleotides, the CDR3 is TGCGCCAGCAGCTTGGACGGCGCCCGGAGAACATCCTACGAGCAGTACTTC. Protein sequence: CASSLDGARRTSYEQYF.

The chain combines TRBV7-9 with TRBJ1-5; D unclear. V dropped 0 bases and J dropped 3 bases, with 12 bases sitting between them. CDR3 length: 16 amino acids. CDR1 and CDR2 (germline): SEHNR, FQNEAQ (reference sequence). The CDR3 sequence is CASSLASSMNNQPQHF. CDR3 sequence (DNA): TGTGCCAGCAGCTTAGCATCATCCATGAACAATCAGCCCCAGCATTTT.

The chain uses TRBV19 and TRBJ2-1; 11 nucleotides match TRBD2. There are 15 residues in the CDR3. With 7 bases clipped from V and 8 bases from J, the junction kept 10 bases outside the gene matches. Germline-derived CDR1 and CDR2 are LNHDA and SQIVND (reference sequence). CDR3 residues: CASNLAGGPLYEQFF. CDR3 coding DNA: TGTGCCAGTAACCTAGCGGGAGGCCCTTTATATGAGCAGTTCTTC.

The V and J genes are TRBV10-3 and TRBJ2-7; 9 bases agree with TRBD2. J lost 1 base, V lost 6 bases, and 4 bases had no gene match. Germline V gene lookup returns CDR1 ENHRY and CDR2 SYGVKD. The CDR3 loop spans 14 amino acids. Written as DNA, the CDR3 is TGTGCCATCAGAGCGGGAGGCCTTTCCTACGAGCAGTACTTC. Its translation is CAIRAGGLSYEQYF.

The rearrangement joins TRBV28 to TRBJ1-4, with D hard to call. This CDR3 is built from 15 residues. The germline V and J ends were trimmed by 6 bases and 3 bases, with 14 bases remaining between them. Germline-derived CDR1 and CDR2 are MDHEN and SYDVKM. The CDR3 loop is CASRSTAFPNEKLFF. For the CDR3, the DNA is TGTGCCAGCAGGTCTACAGCGTTTCCTAATGAAAAACTGTTTTTT.

As regards this clonotype: This may be a read error, as it is one base from a much larger clone. The chain links TRBV4-1 to TRBJ1-1, with D maybe TRBD1 (6 bases). Per the germline V gene, CDR1 is MGHRA and CDR2 is YSYEKL. This CDR3 has 15 amino acids. The CDR3 coding sequence is TGCGCCAGCAGCCACAACAGGGTGGGGGACACTGAAGCTTCCTTT. Amino acids: CASSHNRVGDTEASF.

The chain uses TRBV6-6 and TRBJ2-7; 9 bases map to TRBD1. CDR3 length: 16 amino acids. Trimming at V came to 4 bases and at J to 1 base, leaving 8 bases not matched to a gene. CDR1 and CDR2 from the germline V gene are MNHNY and SVGAGI (reference sequence). CDR3 coding DNA: TGTGCCAGCAGTTGGGCGGGGACAGGGCAGTCCTACGAGCAGTACTTC. Amino acids: CASSWAGTGQSYEQYF.

Ten or more counts support this clonotype. This sequence joins TRBV7-2 and TRBJ2-1; maybe TRBD2 (6 bases). CDR3 length: 15 residues. Trimming stripped 2 bases from V and 6 bases from J, with 14 bases between. CDR1 and CDR2 (germline): SGHTA, FQGNSA. The CDR3 nucleotides read TGTGCCAGCAGCTTACACTCGGGAGTCTCCAATGAGCAGTTCTTC. It translates to CASSLHSGVSNEQFF.

This clonotype was counted a few times. The chain recombines TRBV7-9 with TRBJ2-4; perhaps D is TRBD1 or TRBD2 (5 bases each). Looked up from germline, CDR1 is SEHNR and CDR2 is FQNEAQ (reference sequence). Trimming pared 4 bases from V and 0 bases from J, leaving 13 bases between. The CDR3 loop spans 16 amino acids. The DNA of the CDR3 is TGTGCCAGCAGCTCGATGGGACCAGGAGCCAAAAACATTCAGTACTTC. Residues: CASSSMGPGAKNIQYF.

The V and J genes are TRBV2 and TRBJ1-5; D remains unclear. V was trimmed by 3 bases and J by 3 bases, leaving 15 bases between them. This CDR3 contains 16 residues. Germline values: CDR1 SNHLY, CDR2 FYNNEI. CDR3: CASSEVRQDYNQPQHF. CDR3 DNA: TGTGCCAGCAGTGAGGTTCGGCAGGATTACAATCAGCCCCAGCATTTT.

This clonotype came up a few times. The chain employs TRBV27 and TRBJ1-6; no reliable D call. V gave up 6 bases and J gave up 3 bases, with 18 bases separating them. Looked up from germline, CDR1 is MNHEY and CDR2 is SMNVEV (reference sequence). The CDR3 is 17 amino acids. The CDR3 nucleotides read TGTGCCAGCAGCCCAAGGGAGCCATGGGTCTATAATTCACCCCTCCACTTT. Amino acid sequence: CASSPREPWVYNSPLHF.

At least ten counts were recorded for this clonotype. The gene calls are TRBV4-3 and TRBJ1-1; 7 nucleotides line up with TRBD1. Trimming took 5 bases from V and 4 from J; bases not matched to a gene: 4. CDR1 is LGHNA, CDR2 YSLEER, per germline. CDR3 length: 13 residues. The CDR3 DNA reads TGCGCCAGCAGCAGGGGGCTGGGCACTGAAGCTTTCTTT. This sequence encodes CASSRGLGTEAFF.

This clonotype was found a few times. The rearrangement uses TRBV6-1 and TRBJ1-4; D possibly corresponds to TRBD1 (5 bases). The V gene lost 10 bases and the J gene lost 8 bases, with 23 bases spanning the gap. The CDR3 sequence is 15 residues long. Germline CDR1 and CDR2: MNHNS and SASEGT. In nucleotides, the CDR3 is TGTGCCACCAACCGACCCGGGGGTTTCCTCGAAAAACTGTTTTTT. As protein: CATNRPGGFLEKLFF.

There are many counts of this clonotype. The rearrangement links TRBV11-2 to TRBJ1-1; D gene ambiguous. Germline loops: CDR1 SGHAT, CDR2 FQNNGV. V lost 1 base and J lost 6, with 9 bases in between. The CDR3 runs 13 residues. CDR3 amino acids: CASSLAAVPEAFF. The CDR3 DNA is TGTGCCAGCAGCTTAGCGGCAGTACCTGAAGCTTTCTTT.

Many counts were recorded for this clonotype. This chain joins TRBV7-9 and TRBJ1-2; 10 bases are shared with TRBD1. With V trimmed by 2 bases and J by 8 bases, 5 bases remained unmatched. CDR3 length equals 14 residues. CDR1 is SEHNR, CDR2 FQNEAQ, per germline (reference sequence). The chain's CDR3 is CASSLRDRGDGYTF. The CDR3 bases are TGTGCCAGCAGCTTACGGGACAGGGGAGACGGCTACACCTTC.

The sample holds a few counts of this clonotype. J is TRBJ2-7 and V is TRBV11-2, with 11 positions matching TRBD1. The V segment lost 1 base and the J segment 3 bases; nucleotides outside the gene matches: 11. The CDR3 loop spans 18 amino acids. Germline V lookup: CDR1 SGHAT, CDR2 FQNNGV. This CDR3 is CASSLGPRGQGDIYEQYF. The CDR3 DNA sequence: TGTGCCAGCAGCTTAGGACCTCGGGGACAGGGGGACATCTACGAGCAGTACTTC.

This clonotype turned up a few times. The chain employs TRBV5-5 and TRBJ2-1; 11 bases map to TRBD2. V lost 3 bases and J lost 0; bases outside the gene matches: 5. CDR3 length equals 17 residues. Germline V gene sequence: CDR1 SGHKS, CDR2 YYEKEE (reference sequence). The CDR3 sequence is CASSSLAGGSSYNEQFF. Here the CDR3 DNA reads TGTGCCAGCAGCTCCTTAGCGGGGGGGAGCTCCTACAATGAGCAGTTCTTC.

The rearrangement joins TRBV5-4 to TRBJ2-1, with 9 bases identical to TRBD2. From germline, CDR1 is SGHNT and CDR2 YYREEE (reference sequence). With V trimmed by 1 base and J by 4 bases, 3 bases remained unmatched. The CDR3 spans 15 residues. CDR3 region: CASSLKLAGYNEQFF. The CDR3 DNA reads as TGTGCCAGCAGCTTGAAGCTAGCGGGGTACAATGAGCAGTTCTTC. Full variable domain (missing parts from reference TRBV5-4 and TRBJ2-1): ETGVTQSPTHLIKTRGQQVTLRCSSQSGHNTVSWYQQALGQGPQFIFQYYREEENGRGNFPPRFSGLQFPNYSSELNVNALELDDSALYLCASSLKLAGYNEQFFGPGTRLTVL.

Comment on this clonotype: The junction departs from germline at one end; a sequencing error may be responsible. The rearrangement uses TRBV10-2 and TRBJ2-1, with 13 bases identical to TRBD2. In germline, CDR1 is WSHSY, CDR2 SAAADI. This CDR3 comprises 17 residues. The CDR3 spells CASLGTSGESSYNEKFF. DNA of the CDR3: TGCGCCAGCTTAGGGACTAGCGGGGAGAGCTCCTACAATGAGAAGTTCTTC.

This clonotype was picked up a small number of times. This chain connects TRBV20-1 to TRBJ1-2, with 8 bases lining up with TRBD1. Germline values: CDR1 DFQATT, CDR2 SNEGSKA (reference sequence). The CDR3 is made up of 13 amino acids. The V and J ends lost 4 bases and 2 bases, in that order; junction bases with no gene match: 3. The CDR3: CSAIPGGNYGYTF. The CDR3 coding sequence is TGCAGTGCTATCCCAGGGGGCAACTATGGCTACACCTTC.

This chain uses TRBV20-1 with TRBJ2-1, with a weak D call TRBD2 (6 bases). This CDR3 is 16 amino acids long. Trimming shortened V by 1 base and J by 4 bases, and 17 bases separated the two germline ends. Germline CDR1 reads DFQATT; CDR2 reads SNEGSKA (reference sequence). Here the CDR3 DNA reads TGCAGTGCTAGAGCCAGTGAGGCGGGGCTTTACAATGAGCAGTTCTTC. This translates into CSARASEAGLYNEQFF.

This clonotype turned up a few times. The V and J genes are TRBV12-3 or TRBV12-4 and TRBJ1-2; TRBD1 is a possible D gene (5 bases). The CDR3 length is 13 residues. Trimming cost V 2 bases and J 6 bases, with 10 bases left between them. The CDR3 loop is CASSLSRVDGYTF. The CDR3 DNA follows: TGTGCCAGCAGTTTAAGCAGGGTAGATGGCTACACCTTC.

This clonotype was counted ten times or more. V and J are TRBV12-3 or TRBV12-4 and TRBJ2-1; 14 bases are a match to TRBD2. The length of the CDR3 is 15 residues. V lost 6 bases and J lost 7; bases outside the gene matches: 5. CDR3 bases: TGTGCCAGCAGACCCGGGACTAGCGGGAGAAATGAGCAGTTCTTC. Translated: CASRPGTSGRNEQFF.